The 4 T cell receptor beta chains reported below all come from one sample, sequenced in a study of tumor and adjacent non-tumor tissue in lung cancer. No cell sorting was done before RNA was extracted from the tissue. Distant lung tissue was collected more than 3 cm away from the tumor edge. Three rounds of nested PCR, following a modified ARM-PCR protocol, produced the TCRbeta library. A single record per CDR3 protein comes from TCRdb applying MiXCR to the multiplex PCR reads. The sample has more than 75,000 distinct CDR3 sequences, 80% seen once. Sequenced material: distant non-tumor lung tissue. These receptors were obtained from a man between 60 and 70 years old with small cell lung cancer.

The genes are TRBV6-2 or TRBV6-3 and TRBJ2-7; maybe TRBD1 (6 bases). CDR1 is MNHEY and CDR2 is SVGEGT in the germline V gene. The CDR3 loop spans 13 amino acids. The CDR3: CASSLDSSYKQYV. The CDR3 nucleotides are TGTGCCAGCAGCCTGGACAGCTCCTACAAGCAATACGTC.

A remark on this clonotype: The CDR3 carries no conserved terminal phenylalanine or tryptophan, so it likely arises from a read error. The chain employs TRBV12-3 or TRBV12-4 and TRBJ2-2; 7 nucleotides line up with TRBD1. The CDR3 contains 15 residues. Written as DNA, the CDR3 is TGTGCCTGCAGTTTCTCTGGGACAGACATCGGGGAACTGTTTTCT. Protein product: CACSFSGTDIGELFS.

With respect to this clonotype: An end of the junction does not agree with germline; a read error may underlie this. The chain carries TRBV11-3 and TRBJ2-1; 15 nucleotides agree with TRBD2. CDR3 length equals 18 residues. In germline, CDR1 is SGHNT, CDR2 YENEEA. The CDR3 sequence: CASSLDGVGLAGGGEHFF. For the CDR3, the DNA is TGTGCCAGCAGCTTAGATGGAGTGGGACTAGCGGGGGGAGGTGAGCACTTCTTC.

The V gene is TRBV2, the J gene TRBJ2-6, with 7 bases matching TRBD1. The CDR3 is made up of 16 amino acids. V trimming: 6 bases; J trimming: 2 bases; junction bases outside the gene matches: 7. CDR1 and CDR2 from the germline V gene are SNHLY and FYNNEI. CDR3 amino acids: CASRHTGDAGANVLTF. The CDR3 DNA reads TGTGCCAGCAGGCATACAGGGGACGCTGGGGCCAACGTCCTGACTTTC.